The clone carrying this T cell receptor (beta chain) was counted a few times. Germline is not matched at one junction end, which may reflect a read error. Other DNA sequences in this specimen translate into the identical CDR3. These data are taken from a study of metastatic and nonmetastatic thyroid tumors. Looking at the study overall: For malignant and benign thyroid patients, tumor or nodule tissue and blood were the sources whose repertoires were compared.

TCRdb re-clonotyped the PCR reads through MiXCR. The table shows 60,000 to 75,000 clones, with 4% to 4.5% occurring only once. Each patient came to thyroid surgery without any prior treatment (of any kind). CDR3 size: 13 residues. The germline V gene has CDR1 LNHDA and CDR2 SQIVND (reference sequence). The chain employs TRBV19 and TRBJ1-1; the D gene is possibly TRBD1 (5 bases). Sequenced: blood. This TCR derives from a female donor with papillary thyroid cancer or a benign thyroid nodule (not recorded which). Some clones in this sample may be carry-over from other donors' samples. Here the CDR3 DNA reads TGTGCCAGTAGTATTAGTCAGGACACCGAAGCTTTCTTT. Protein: CASSISQDTEAFF.